The 17 T cell receptor beta chains below all came from one sample that was sequenced in a study of blood T cell dynamics during melanoma immunotherapy. The method was immunoSEQ multiplex PCR; TCRdb's version includes in-frame clones alone and lacks a portion of them. Among over 15,000 clones, about 83% were seen once, and the ten largest hold around 8%. The time point was: pre-treatment baseline. Sequenced material: blood, taken from a patient treated with checkpoint blockade. These receptors all stem from a human donor with melanoma.

This rearrangement joins TRBV7-8 to TRBJ1-1; D call uncertain. The CDR3 consists of 14 residues. V was clipped by 1 base and J by 0 bases, with 6 bases between them. The V gene's germline CDR1 is SGHVS and CDR2 FQNEAQ. Here the CDR3 reads CASSLDSMNTEAFF. CDR3 bases: TGTGCCAGCAGCTTAGACAGCATGAACACTGAAGCTTTCTTT.

In this sample, this clone turned up once. This rearrangement joins TRBV28 to TRBJ1-6; 9 bases are a match to TRBD1. The CDR3 has 16 amino acids. Germline V gene sequence: CDR1 MDHEN, CDR2 SYDVKM. V shed 6 bases, J shed 5 bases, and the junction held 8 bases outside the gene matches. The CDR3 loop reads CASRKQGQGDNSPLHF. The CDR3 DNA sequence: TGTGCCAGCAGAAAACAGGGACAGGGCGATAATTCACCCCTCCACTTT.

This sequence joins TRBV2 and TRBJ2-1; possibly TRBD2 for D (5 bases). Trimming stripped 4 bases from V and 0 bases from J, with 13 bases between. In germline, CDR1 is SNHLY, CDR2 FYNNEI. The CDR3 covers 16 residues. The CDR3 protein is CASSGIGVSSYNEQFF. The CDR3 DNA sequence: TGTGCCAGCAGTGGCATCGGGGTCTCCTCCTACAATGAGCAGTTCTTC.

The chain couples TRBV18 to TRBJ2-3, with 10 bases matching TRBD1. The length of the CDR3 is 16 residues. Looked up from germline, CDR1 is KGHSH and CDR2 is LQKENI. Trimming removed 1 base from V and 2 bases from J; junction bases left unmatched: 3. CDR3 nucleotide sequence: TGTGCCAGCTCACCACTGGGACAGGGGCTCACAGATACGCAGTATTTT. Translated: CASSPLGQGLTDTQYF.

This clone was counted a few times. The chain has TRBV5-8 and TRBJ2-7; 7 positions agree with TRBD1. This CDR3 spans 14 amino acids. V gave up 0 bases and J gave up 4 bases; unmatched junction bases: 4. The germline V gene encodes CDR1 SGHTS and CDR2 YDEGEE. In nucleotides, the CDR3 is TGTGCCAGCAGCTTGGGACAGGGTAGTTACGAGCAGTACTTC. This encodes CASSLGQGSYEQYF. Filled out from reference TRBV5-8 and TRBJ2-7, the complete variable domain reads EAGVTQSPTHLIKTRGQQATLRCSPISGHTSVYWYQQALGLGLQFLLWYDEGEERNRGNFPPRFSGRQFPNYSSELNVNALELEDSALYLCASSLGQGSYEQYFGPGTRLTVT.

The rearrangement links TRBV7-2 to TRBJ2-3, with no clear D. CDR3 length: 14 amino acids. Per the germline V gene, CDR1 is SGHTA and CDR2 is FQGNSA. V lost 2 bases to trimming and J lost 0 bases, with 6 bases between them. CDR3 region: CASSLTSSTDTQYF. The CDR3 region has the DNA TGTGCCAGCAGCTTAACTTCTAGCACAGATACGCAGTATTTT.

The chain uses TRBV27 and TRBJ1-6; no reliable D call. V was shortened by 2 bases and J by 6 bases, with 5 bases between the two germline ends. The germline gives CDR1 MNHEY, CDR2 SMNVEV (reference sequence). This CDR3 is built from 13 residues. The CDR3 DNA reads as TGTGCCAGCAGTTTACTGGGTAATTCACCCCTCCACTTT. Translation: CASSLLGNSPLHF.

V usage is TRBV4-1 and J usage is TRBJ2-2; 11 bases are a match to TRBD1. V gave up 0 bases and J gave up 5 bases; unmatched junction bases: 2. CDR3 size: 16 residues. Germline loops: CDR1 MGHRA, CDR2 YSYEKL. The CDR3 DNA reads TGCGCCAGCAGCCAAGAGGACAGGGGGCATACCGGGGAGCTGTTTTTT. This gives the protein CASSQEDRGHTGELFF.

The rearrangement joins TRBV19 to TRBJ2-7, with D possibly being TRBD2 (6 bases). The CDR3 contains 13 residues. Trimming removed 9 bases from V and 3 bases from J, with 15 bases in between. In germline, CDR1 is LNHDA, CDR2 SQIVND (reference sequence). CDR3 region: CASSGTGDYEQYF. In DNA form, the CDR3 reads TGTGCCAGCTCCGGGACTGGGGACTACGAGCAGTACTTC.

This clone turned up a few times. The CDR3, as DNA: TGTGCCAGCAGCGTAGGTCAGGTCAATCAGCCCCAGCATTTT. Translating gives CASSVGQVNQPQHF. V and J are TRBV9 and TRBJ1-5; unclear D gene. The CDR3 has 14 amino acids. The germline V gene encodes CDR1 SGDLS and CDR2 YYNGEE. V lost 0 bases and J lost 3, with 7 bases in between.

The rearrangement links TRBV9 to TRBJ1-3; D ambiguous. CDR1 SGDLS and CDR2 YYNGEE come from the germline V gene. The CDR3 runs 17 residues. V lost 0 bases and J 0 bases, leaving 13 bases between the germline ends. CDR3 DNA: TGTGCCAGCAGCGTAGGTCTATTGGGAGGCTCTGGAAACACCATATATTTT. It is translated as CASSVGLLGGSGNTIYF. Together with reference TRBV9 and TRBJ1-3, the CDR3 gives the full variable domain: DSGVTQTPKHLITATGQRVTLRCSPRSGDLSVYWYQQSLDQGLQFLIQYYNGEERAKGNILERFSAQQFPDLHSELNLSSLELGDSALYFCASSVGLLGGSGNTIYFGEGSWLTVV.

This clone was seen a single time. The chain carries TRBV5-4 and TRBJ2-5; 7 bases map to TRBD1. Per germline, CDR1 SGHNT and CDR2 YYREEE (reference sequence). Trimming removed 4 bases from V and 2 bases from J; junction bases left unmatched: 5. The CDR3 extends over 14 amino acids. CDR3 region: CASSPRTGQETQYF. The CDR3 DNA reads as TGTGCCAGCAGCCCTCGGACAGGTCAAGAGACCCAGTACTTC.

This clone occurred a few times. The chain has TRBV9 and TRBJ1-5, with a possible D match to TRBD1 (5 bases). Per germline, CDR1 SGDLS and CDR2 YYNGEE. This CDR3 contains 15 residues. V was trimmed by 3 bases and J by 3 bases, leaving 13 bases between them. In DNA form, the CDR3 reads TGTGCCAGCAGCGGCGACAGTAGACTCAATCAGCCCCAGCATTTT. This sequence encodes CASSGDSRLNQPQHF.

The count of this clone is one. The chain is built from TRBV25-1 and TRBJ2-2, with D possibly TRBD2 on 6 matching bases. Germline CDR1 and CDR2: MGHDK and SYGVNS. V was trimmed by 1 base and J by 3 bases, leaving 15 bases between them. The CDR3 is 17 amino acids. The CDR3 is CASSELGASDYTGELFF. DNA for the CDR3: TGTGCCAGCAGTGAATTAGGGGCTAGCGACTACACCGGGGAGCTGTTTTTT.

This chain joins TRBV6-1 and TRBJ1-1; a weak D match, TRBD1 (5 bases). CDR3 length equals 15 residues. Trimming removed 3 bases at V and 1 base at J, with 12 bases between. The germline V gene encodes CDR1 MNHNS and CDR2 SASEGT. In DNA form, the CDR3 reads TGTGCCAGCAGTGATGGTGGGGCGGGGAACACTGAAGCTTTCTTT. This encodes CASSDGGAGNTEAFF.

This clone came up a few times. The rearrangement joins TRBV27 to TRBJ2-7; a weak D match, TRBD2 (7 bases). Germline-derived CDR1 and CDR2 are MNHEY and SMNVEV (reference sequence). The CDR3 runs 14 residues. The germline V and J ends were trimmed by 8 bases and 12 bases, with 26 bases remaining between them. The CDR3 DNA reads as TGTGCCAGCTCCGAGGGGGGAGGGACACGCCCGCTGTACTTC. As protein: CASSEGGGTRPLYF.

V usage is TRBV6-1 and J usage is TRBJ2-7, with TRBD2 as a possible D gene (5 bases). There are 14 residues in the CDR3. The ends were cut back, 0 bases at V and 3 bases at J, with 9 bases in the middle. Germline assignment: CDR1 MNHNS and CDR2 SASEGT. CDR3 sequence (DNA): TGTGCCAGCAGTGAAGCGGGAGTCAACTACGAGCAGTACTTC. This translates into CASSEAGVNYEQYF.